This T cell receptor (beta chain) was captured by sequencing in a study of blood T cell repertoires in COVID-19. Looking at the study overall: Sites in the United States, Italy and Spain provided acute and convalescent COVID-19 samples.

Germline V gene data show CDR1 as MNHEY and CDR2 as SVGAGI. V was shortened by 6 bases and J by 5 bases, with 10 bases between the two germline ends. The CDR3 length is 13 residues. In the original workflow: For nucleated cells, counts were estimated from reference gene primer amplification. Assay used: immunoSEQ multiplex PCR; TCRdb lists only in-frame clones, some missing. Clonal size and the V and J genes are those of that table, whereas D and trimming came from the DNA. The table shows about 69,000 clones, with roughly 80% occurring only once. The TCR comes from a woman older than 75 with acute or convalescent COVID-19. The sequenced material came from peripheral blood. This rearrangement joins TRBV6-5 to TRBJ1-4, with D maybe TRBD1 (6 bases). CDR3 nucleotides: TGTGCCAGCAGCAGAACAGGGAATGAAAAACTGTTTTTT. Protein sequence: CASSRTGNEKLFF.